One TCR beta chain is described in this entry. The antigen remains unidentified. The entry originates in a study of cytomegalovirus exposure and HLA in healthy donors. Points from the study as a whole: Prior analysis indicated that the majority of TCR beta V segments exhibited productivity approximately 87% or approximately 30% of the time. The study labeled 170 or so TCR beta chains cytomegalovirus-associated.

Each donor's status was that of a healthy bone marrow donor. The PCR ran on 60 Vbeta and 13 Jbeta primers. As processed by the authors: Later work found approximately 80 million unique TCR beta chains, with some 11 million shared. Measured with immunoSEQ multiplex PCR; TCRdb has only the in-frame clones, and not every one. V, J and clone size were drawn from that table, and D and trimming were deduced from the DNA. Of approximately 100,000 clones listed, about 84% were seen once; the top ten hold around 2%. Trimming took off 7 bases at V and 1 base at J, with 13 bases between the two ends. Germline values: CDR1 MNHNS, CDR2 SASEGT. The CDR3 contains 14 residues.

Material for sequencing was PBMCs. The V gene is TRBV6-1, the J gene TRBJ1-1; D may be TRBD1 (6 bases). This TCR was sampled from a man aged 18 to 29 in good health and CMV-seronegative. Written as DNA, the CDR3 is TGTGCCAGCACCCCGGGGGGGCGGAACACTGAAGCTTTCTTT. Translated: CASTPGGRNTEAFF.